A single sample gave rise to the 10 T cell receptor beta chains below, sequenced in a study of Graves' ophthalmopathy and Graves' hyperthyroidism. Amplification of TCR beta CDR3 regions used RNA transcripts. After a first-round RT-PCR with HTBI primers, a second-round multiplex PCR was run. Using its own MiXCR run on the multiplex PCR reads, TCRdb lists one record per CDR3 protein. The sample records approximately 210,000 distinct CDR3 sequences, approximately 29% being singletons. Sequencing was carried out using peripheral blood. The source is a man aged 50 to 59 with Graves' ophthalmopathy.

This sequence joins TRBV12-3 or TRBV12-4 and TRBJ1-5; TRBD1 aligns across 10 bases. This CDR3 is built from 15 residues. Germline trimming cut 5 bases from V and 8 bases from J; bases unmatched to any gene: 9. CDR3: CASSAWTGGLEPQHF. In DNA, the CDR3 is TGTGCCAGCAGTGCTTGGACAGGGGGTTTGGAGCCCCAGCATTTT.

This clonotype occurred many times. The chain couples TRBV20-1 to TRBJ2-7, with a weak D call TRBD1 (6 bases). Per germline, CDR1 DFQATT and CDR2 SNEGSKA (reference sequence). The V and J ends lost 5 bases and 0 bases respectively, with 11 bases between them. This CDR3 contains 13 residues. The CDR3 loop is CSAESQGSYEQYF. The DNA for the CDR3 is TGCAGTGCTGAGTCACAGGGCTCCTACGAGCAGTACTTC.

This clonotype was counted at least ten times. It may be a read error: a sequence one base away is much more abundant. This chain links TRBV12-3 or TRBV12-4 with TRBJ2-5; D uncertain. The length of the CDR3 is 13 residues. Trimming shortened V by 7 bases and J by 1 base, and 10 bases separated the two germline ends. The CDR3 spells CASNRNGQETQYF. CDR3 bases: TGTGCCAGCAACCGCAACGGCCAAGAGACCCAGTACTTC.

This clonotype was recorded many times. A read error is possible here, since a much larger clone lies one base away. V is TRBV6-5 and J is TRBJ2-7; D might be TRBD1 (6 bases). The CDR3 has 12 amino acids. CDR1 is MNHEY, CDR2 SVGAGI, per germline. The chain's CDR3 is CTSRADSNEQYF. In DNA form, the CDR3 reads TGTACCAGCAGGGCGGACAGTAACGAGCAGTACTTC.

This clonotype was seen ten or more times. The chain has TRBV20-1 and TRBJ2-5; D gene unclear. Looked up from germline, CDR1 is DFQATT and CDR2 is SNEGSKA (reference sequence). The ends were cut back, 4 bases at V and 5 bases at J, with 11 bases in the middle. This CDR3 comprises 12 residues. The CDR3 DNA reads as TGCAGTGCTAAATCCCGTCGGGAGACCCAGTACTTC. Protein: CSAKSRRETQYF.

In its sample, this clonotype was seen once. This chain links TRBV24-1 with TRBJ2-5, with 8 bases fitting TRBD1. With 3 bases clipped from V and 4 bases from J, the junction kept 12 bases outside the gene matches. The CDR3 is made up of 17 amino acids. The germline CDR1 and CDR2 sequences are KGHDR and SFDVKD. The CDR3 bases are TGTGCCACCAGTGATCTGCGGACAGGGTTGGAGGGAGAGACCCAGTACTTC. Translation gives CATSDLRTGLEGETQYF.

This clonotype was picked up one time. V gene TRBV15 combines with J gene TRBJ2-5; D not resolved. CDR3 length equals 15 residues. V was shortened by 0 bases and J by 3 bases, with 11 bases between the two germline ends. Germline CDR1 is LNHNV and CDR2 is YYDKDF (reference sequence). The CDR3 DNA reads as TGTGCCACCAGCAGAGATGTGGGCCTGGAAGAGACCCAGTACTTC. It yields the protein CATSRDVGLEETQYF.

This sequence joins TRBV24-1 and TRBJ2-2; 7 bases are shared with TRBD1. The germline CDR1 and CDR2 sequences are KGHDR and SFDVKD. Germline trimming cut 3 bases from V and 7 bases from J; bases unmatched to any gene: 19. This CDR3 spans 19 amino acids. The CDR3 region is CATSDPLKEKTGLIGELFF. The CDR3 DNA follows: TGTGCCACCAGTGATCCGCTCAAAGAGAAGACAGGGTTGATCGGGGAGCTGTTTTTT.

The chain combines TRBV6-2 or TRBV6-3 with TRBJ2-2; D not certain. Germline lookup yields CDR1 MNHEY and CDR2 SVGEGT. Trimming removed 6 bases at V and 5 bases at J, with 10 bases between. The CDR3 is 13 amino acids. The CDR3 coding sequence is TGTGCCAGCAGCGCCGTAGGAACCGGGGAGCTGTTTTTT. This gives the protein CASSAVGTGELFF.

The table lists this clonotype with many counts. V is TRBV28 and J is TRBJ2-7; tentative D call: TRBD2 (6 bases). The CDR3 consists of 15 residues. Germline loops: CDR1 MDHEN, CDR2 SYDVKM. V was shortened by 6 bases and J by 4 bases, with 19 bases between the two germline ends. CDR3 residues: CASSSRGAGYYEQYF. CDR3 nucleotide sequence: TGTGCCAGCAGCTCCCGCGGGGCGGGATATTACGAGCAGTACTTC.